These 23 T cell receptor beta chains originate from one sample sequenced in a study of tumor-infiltrating lymphocytes in primary liver carcinoma. With 500 ng total RNA as template and a constant-region primer, TCR beta cDNA was made. Employing slightly modified ARM-PCR, three nested multiplex PCR rounds were run, and these gave rise to the TCR beta libraries. Forward primers for TRBV1-TRBV30 and a C-beta reverse primer served the first two PCR rounds, at around 11 cycles each. MiXCR, applied by TCRdb to the multiplex PCR reads, yields one record per CDR3 protein. The table shows roughly 100,000 distinct CDR3 sequences, with roughly 85% occurring only once. Unsorted bulk tissue (roughly 17-33 mg) underwent RNA and DNA co-extraction. Sequencing was carried out using liver tumor tissue from sampling region 3. Subset noted: tumor region T3, left-lateral pole. The receptor set was obtained from a man in his forties with primary liver carcinoma and hepatitis B virus infection.

The gene calls are TRBV7-2 and TRBJ2-1; D is unresolved. Germline V gene data show CDR1 as SGHTA and CDR2 as FQGNSA. This CDR3 region has 15 residues. V lost 3 bases to trimming and J lost 7 bases, with 16 bases between them. The CDR3 nucleotides read TGTGCCAGCAGCTTCAGGCTGGGAAGGGAAAATGAGCAGTTCTTC. This sequence encodes CASSFRLGRENEQFF.

With regard to this clonotype: At one end, the junction sequence differs from germline, possibly due to a read error. This chain connects TRBV5-1 to TRBJ2-7; D is perhaps TRBD2 (5 bases). Germline V gene lookup returns CDR1 SGHRS and CDR2 YFSETQ. The CDR3 runs 13 residues. The CDR3: CASKEPTSYELYF. The CDR3 DNA reads TGCGCCAGCAAGGAACCTACTAGTTACGAGCTGTACTTC.

The sample holds a few counts of this clonotype. This chain uses TRBV19 with TRBJ1-5; D ambiguous. Trimming stripped 5 bases from V and 0 bases from J, with 11 bases between. This CDR3 has 15 amino acids. Per the germline V gene, CDR1 is LNHDA and CDR2 is SQIVND (reference sequence). CDR3 nucleotide sequence: TGTGCCAGTAGTTGGAGCCACTATAGCAATCAGCCCCAGCATTTT. It translates to CASSWSHYSNQPQHF.

This clonotype is a singleton in its sample. An end of the junction differs from the germline gene, which may be a read error. The V call is TRBV6-2 or TRBV6-3, the J call TRBJ2-3; 14 bases agree with TRBD2. CDR1 is MNHEY and CDR2 is SVGEGT in the germline V gene. The CDR3 extends over 17 amino acids. The CDR3 DNA is TGTACCAGTACTGGGACTAGCGGGAGATATAGCACAGATACGCATTATTTT. Translated, it gives CTSTGTSGRYSTDTHYF.

About this clonotype: One end of the junction is discordant with germline, which a read error may explain. The chain recombines TRBV11-3 with TRBJ2-3; 9 bases fit TRBD2. This CDR3 contains 16 residues. The V gene's germline CDR1 is SGHNT and CDR2 YENEEA. CDR3 sequence reads: CASSVSPAGGEDKQYF. The CDR3, as DNA: TGTGCCAGCAGCGTCAGCCCGGCGGGAGGGGAGGATAAGCAGTATTTT.

To note about this clonotype: The germline gene is not matched at one end of the junction; a read error may be the cause. The gene calls are TRBV29-1 and TRBJ2-5; no clear D gene. In germline, CDR1 is SQVTM, CDR2 ANQGSEA. CDR3 length: 15 amino acids. The CDR3 region is CSVETAASRSETQYF. The CDR3 DNA sequence: TGCAGCGTTGAAACCGCGGCGAGTAGATCGGAGACGCAGTACTTC.

As regards this clonotype: Germline and junction disagree at one end, which may indicate a read error. V and J are TRBV7-9 and TRBJ2-1, with unresolved D. Germline CDR1 and CDR2: SEHNR and FQNEAQ (reference sequence). CDR3 length equals 13 residues. The CDR3 protein is CASSLEDWEWPLF. The CDR3 DNA follows: TGTGCCAGCAGCTTAGAGGATTGGGAATGGCCGTTATTC. The full variable domain, with the rest looked up from reference TRBV7-9 and TRBJ2-1, is DTGVSQNPRHKITKRGQNVTFRCDPISEHNRLYWYRQTLGQGPEFLTYFQNEAQLEKSRLLSDRFSAERPKGSFSTLEIQRTEQGDSAMYLCASSLEDWEWPLFGPGTRLTVL.

For this clonotype: One junction end does not reproduce the germline sequence, and a read error may be involved. The V gene is TRBV6-1, the J gene TRBJ2-2, with D hard to call. CDR1 and CDR2 from the germline V gene are MNHNS and SASEGT. The CDR3 contains 14 residues. CDR3 in amino acids: CANSESVNTGELFF. In nucleotides, the CDR3 is TGTGCCAACAGTGAATCAGTCAACACCGGGGAGCTGTTTTTT.

In regard to this clonotype: One junction end does not reproduce the germline sequence, and a read error may be involved. V and J are TRBV6-5 and TRBJ2-5; 10 nucleotides match TRBD1. The length of the CDR3 is 15 residues. Germline assignment: CDR1 MNHEY and CDR2 SVGAGI. The CDR3, as DNA: TGTGCCAGCTGCGGGACAGGGGCAGGTGAAGAGATCCAGTACTTC. Amino acids: CASCGTGAGEEIQYF.

This chain uses TRBV12-5 with TRBJ2-1, with 9 bases fitting TRBD2. Germline V gene sequence: CDR1 LGHNT, CDR2 FRNRAP. This CDR3 has 14 residues. Trimming cost V 7 bases and J 8 bases; bases outside gene matches: 9. The CDR3 DNA sequence: TGTGCTAGTGATTCAAGCGGGAGGCTCTATGAGCAGTTCTTC. Amino acid sequence: CASDSSGRLYEQFF.

On this clonotype itself: Sequence at one end of the junction differs from germline and may be a read error. The chain has TRBV29-1 and TRBJ2-7, with a weak D call TRBD2 (6 bases). Per germline, CDR1 SQVTM and CDR2 ANQGSEA. This CDR3 has 16 amino acids. The CDR3 loop reads CSAMTSGTDTPYEEYF. The DNA for the CDR3 is TGTAGCGCCATGACATCTGGGACTGACACTCCCTACGAGGAGTACTTC.

This clonotype has just a few counts. A much larger clone is a single base away; this may be a read error. The rearrangement links TRBV5-1 to TRBJ2-1; 11 nucleotides line up with TRBD1. The CDR3 covers 16 residues. CDR1 and CDR2 from the germline V gene are SGHRS and YFSETQ. In DNA, the CDR3 is TGCACCAGCAGTTGGGCCGGGACAGGGGGAGTGAATGAGCAGTTCTTC. Encoded protein: CTSSWAGTGGVNEQFF.

With respect to this clonotype: One end of the junction fails to match germline, which may point to a read error. The chain carries TRBV11-1 and TRBJ2-1; TRBD1 matches at 8 bases. This CDR3 has 17 residues. Looked up from germline, CDR1 is SGHAT and CDR2 is FQDESV (reference sequence). CDR3 sequence reads: CASRSRDRPFSYNEQFF. CDR3 nucleotide sequence: TGTGCCAGCAGATCCCGGGACAGGCCATTCTCCTACAATGAACAGTTCTTC.

Comment on this clonotype: Likely a read error: the CDR3 ends without its conserved phenylalanine or tryptophan. CDR3 in DNA: TGTGCCAGCAGCTTAGTGACAGGCGGTACATACGAGCAGTACATC. Its protein product is CASSLVTGGTYEQYI. The rearrangement links TRBV7-9 to TRBJ2-7; D is possibly TRBD1 (6 bases). This CDR3 has 15 amino acids. The V end was cut by 1 base, the J end by 4 bases, with 14 bases between. In germline, CDR1 is SEHNR, CDR2 FQNEAQ (reference sequence).

On this clonotype: The CDR3 carries no conserved terminal phenylalanine or tryptophan, so it likely arises from a read error. No DNA is shown, since the ends of the CDR3 on it are uncertain; the CDR3 is the one TCRdb lists. The V gene is TRBV11-3, the J gene TRBJ2-7; TRBD1 is the table's D call, not checked against the DNA. The CDR3 spans 13 amino acids, including both terminal residues. Germline loops: CDR1 SGHNT, CDR2 YENEEA. The CDR3 sequence is CASGVGQSYEQYY.

As to this clonotype: Germline is not matched at one junction end, which may reflect a read error. The chain couples TRBV29-1 to TRBJ2-7, with D maybe TRBD2 (5 bases). The CDR3 runs to 11 residues. The germline V gene encodes CDR1 SQVTM and CDR2 ANQGSEA. DNA for the CDR3: TGCAGCGCCGAGGGCAATTACGAGGAGTACTTC. Its protein product is CSAEGNYEEYF.

With regard to this clonotype: The junction and the germline gene differ at one end; a read error may be behind it. CDR3 nucleotides: TGTGCCAGCAGCCTTGAGGGGGGAGGAGCTGATACGCAATATTTT. It codes for CASSLEGGGADTQYF. The chain couples TRBV4-2 to TRBJ2-3; D is tentatively TRBD1 or TRBD2 (6 bases each). The germline V gene has CDR1 LGHNA and CDR2 YNFKEQ. The CDR3 has 15 amino acids.

The chain joins TRBV4-2 to TRBJ1-5; a weak D match, TRBD1 (6 bases). CDR1 is LGHNA, CDR2 YNFKEQ, per germline. The CDR3 spans 19 residues. The V and J ends lost 7 bases and 0 bases respectively, with 25 bases between them. Here the CDR3 reads CASNQGTSGIPNSNQPQHF. CDR3 nucleotide sequence: TGTGCCAGCAACCAGGGGACAAGTGGCATCCCGAATAGCAATCAGCCCCAGCATTTT.

About this clonotype itself: Relative to the germline gene, one junction end is altered; a read error may explain this. The CDR3 DNA is TGTGCCAGCAGCTCCCTGGACCCTAATCAACCCCAGCATTTT. This sequence encodes CASSSLDPNQPQHF. The chain combines TRBV11-2 with TRBJ1-5; the D is unclear. Germline V lookup: CDR1 SGHAT, CDR2 FQNNGV. The CDR3 contains 14 residues.

In the case of this clonotype: A junction boundary mismatches the germline segment, possibly from a read error. The V call is TRBV5-4, the J call TRBJ2-3; a weak D match, TRBD1 (5 bases). The CDR3 runs to 15 residues. Germline-derived CDR1 and CDR2 are SGHNT and YYREEE (reference sequence). DNA of the CDR3: TGTGTCAGCAGGGTAGTGGGATTTCGCGGTGATACGCAGTATTTT. Translating gives CVSRVVGFRGDTQYF.

The chain links TRBV7-8 to TRBJ2-4, with D perhaps matching TRBD2 (5 bases). Germline CDR1 and CDR2: SGHVS and FQNEAQ. This CDR3 comprises 17 residues. Trimming pared 5 bases from V and 0 bases from J, leaving 17 bases between. CDR3 sequence: CASSPPPSGLAKNIQYF. The CDR3 DNA is TGTGCCAGCAGCCCCCCTCCCAGCGGATTAGCCAAAAACATTCAGTACTTC.

This clonotype was counted once. An end of the junction does not agree with germline; a read error may underlie this. J is TRBJ2-2 and V is TRBV28; 14 nucleotides match TRBD2. CDR1 is MDHEN, CDR2 SYDVKM, per germline. The CDR3 has 17 amino acids. CDR3 amino acids: CASRSGLAGGNTGKLFF. CDR3 coding DNA: TGTGCCAGCAGATCCGGACTAGCGGGAGGTAACACCGGGAAGCTGTTTTTT.

As to this clonotype: A read error is possible here, since a much larger clone lies one base away. It is unclear where the CDR3 begins or ends on the DNA, so no DNA is shown, and the CDR3 is as TCRdb lists it. The chain recombines TRBV28 with TRBJ1-5; the table's TRBD1 call for D was not verified on the DNA. The CDR3 length is 16 residues, termini included. CDR1 and CDR2 from the germline V gene are MDHEN and SYDVKM. The CDR3 sequence: CASSLGWGAGNQPQQF.